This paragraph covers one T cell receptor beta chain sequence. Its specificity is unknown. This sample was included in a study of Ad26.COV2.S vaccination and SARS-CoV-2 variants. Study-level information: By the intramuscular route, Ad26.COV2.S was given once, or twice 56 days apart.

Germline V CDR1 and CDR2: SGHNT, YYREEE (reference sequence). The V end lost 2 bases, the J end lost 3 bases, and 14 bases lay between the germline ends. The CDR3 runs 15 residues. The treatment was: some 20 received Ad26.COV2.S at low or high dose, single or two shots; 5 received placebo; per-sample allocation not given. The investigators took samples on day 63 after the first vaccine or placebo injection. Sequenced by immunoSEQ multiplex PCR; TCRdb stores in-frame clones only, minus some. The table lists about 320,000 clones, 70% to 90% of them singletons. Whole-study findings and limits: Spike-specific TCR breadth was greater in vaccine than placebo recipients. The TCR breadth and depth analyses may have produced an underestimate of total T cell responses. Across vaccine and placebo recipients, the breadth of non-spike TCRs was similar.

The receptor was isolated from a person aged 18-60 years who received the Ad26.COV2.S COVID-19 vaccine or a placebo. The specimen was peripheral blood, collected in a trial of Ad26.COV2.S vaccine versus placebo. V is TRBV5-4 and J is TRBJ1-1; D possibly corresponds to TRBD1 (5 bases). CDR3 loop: CASSFVGRLDTEAFF. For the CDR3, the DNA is TGTGCCAGCAGCTTCGTGGGGCGCCTTGACACTGAAGCTTTCTTT.